The present T cell receptor beta chain was sequenced within a study of cytomegalovirus exposure and HLA in healthy donors. It was the approximately 120-subject validation cohort, separate from the roughly 700-subject first cohort, to which the donors belonged. Trimming removed 5 bases from V and 5 bases from J, with 9 bases in between. Per germline, CDR1 SGHTA and CDR2 FQGNSA. This CDR3 is built from 12 residues. Only in-frame clones appear in the TCRdb table, and some are missing; sequencing was by immunoSEQ multiplex PCR. The data show 90,000 to 140,000 clones, with around 83% seen just once and under 4.5% held by the top ten. To note about this clone: Its specificity is unknown.

Study results and caveats: Investigators reported approximately 150 TCR beta chains as tied to cytomegalovirus. Subsequent analysis of the 100 to 150 validation repertoires found a tendency for first-cohort TCR clusters to co-occur. In vitro testing confirmed a few CMV-associated chains as specific for CMV antigens.

The material sequenced was PBMCs. This chain uses TRBV7-2 with TRBJ1-2; possible D gene TRBD1, 6 bases. This clonotype was obtained from a young woman in good health and CMV-seropositive. CDR3 region: CASSPGQYGYTF. CDR3 DNA: TGTGCCAGCAGCCCCGGACAGTATGGCTACACCTTC. Complete variable domain (other parts from reference TRBV7-2 and TRBJ1-2): GAGVSQSPSNKVTEKGKDVELRCDPISGHTALYWYRQSLGQGLEFLIYFQGNSAPDKSGLPSDRFSAERTGGSVSTLTIQRTQQEDSAVYLCASSPGQYGYTFGSGTRLTVV.